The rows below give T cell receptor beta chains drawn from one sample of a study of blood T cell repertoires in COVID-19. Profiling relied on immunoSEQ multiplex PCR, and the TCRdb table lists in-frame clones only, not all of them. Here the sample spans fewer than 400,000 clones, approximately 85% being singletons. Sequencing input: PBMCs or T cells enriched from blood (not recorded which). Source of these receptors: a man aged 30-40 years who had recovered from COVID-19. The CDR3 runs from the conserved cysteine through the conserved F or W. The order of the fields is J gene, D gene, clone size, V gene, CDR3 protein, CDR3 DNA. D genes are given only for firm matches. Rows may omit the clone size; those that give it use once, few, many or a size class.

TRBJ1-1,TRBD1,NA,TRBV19,CASTQGVTEAFF,TGTGCCAGTACCCAGGGGGTCACTGAAGCTTTCTTT
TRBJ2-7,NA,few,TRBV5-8,CASSWTAHSYEQYF,TGTGCCAGCAGCTGGACAGCACACTCCTACGAGCAGTACTTC
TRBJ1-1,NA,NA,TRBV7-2,CASSLSFYGGDTEAFF,TGTGCCAGCAGCTTATCCTTTTACGGGGGAGACACTGAAGCTTTCTTT
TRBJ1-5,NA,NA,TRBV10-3,CAIGIDRNNQPQHF,TGTGCCATCGGGATAGACAGGAACAATCAGCCCCAGCATTTT
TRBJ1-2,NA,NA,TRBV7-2,CASSTRTAYGYTF,TGTGCCAGCAGCACGAGGACAGCCTATGGCTACACCTTC
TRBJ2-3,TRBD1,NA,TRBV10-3,CAISDWDRGRRDTQYF,TGTGCCATCAGTGATTGGGACAGGGGGCGCCGAGATACGCAGTATTTT
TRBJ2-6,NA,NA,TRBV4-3,CASSQEVGGSGANVLTF,TGCGCCAGCAGTCAAGAGGTAGGCGGCTCTGGGGCCAACGTCCTGACTTTC
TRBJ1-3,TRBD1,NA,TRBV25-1,CASSAETGGSGNTIYF,TGTGCCAGCAGTGCCGAGACAGGGGGCTCTGGAAACACCATATATTTT
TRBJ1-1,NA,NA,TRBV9,CASSVDQGLDTEAFF,TGTGCCAGCAGCGTAGACCAGGGCTTGGACACTGAAGCTTTCTTT
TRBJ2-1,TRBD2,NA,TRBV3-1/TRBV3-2,CASGQRGYNEQFF,TGTGCCAGCGGCCAGCGGGGTTACAATGAGCAGTTCTTC
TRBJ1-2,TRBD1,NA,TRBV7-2,CASSPRGQAYYGYTF,TGTGCCAGCAGCCCAAGGGGACAGGCCTACTATGGCTACACCTTC
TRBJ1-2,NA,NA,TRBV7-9,CASSFPEQGLDGYTF,TGTGCCAGCAGCTTCCCAGAACAGGGATTAGATGGCTACACCTTC
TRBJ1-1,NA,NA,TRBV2,CASSELQVTEAFF,TGTGCCAGCAGTGAACTCCAGGTAACTGAAGCTTTCTTT
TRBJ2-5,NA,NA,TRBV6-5,CASRGSWVETQYF,TGTGCCAGCAGGGGCAGCTGGGTTGAGACCCAGTACTTC
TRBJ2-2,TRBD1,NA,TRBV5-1,CASSRQGLSGELFF,TGCGCCAGCAGCCGACAGGGGTTATCCGGGGAGCTGTTTTTT
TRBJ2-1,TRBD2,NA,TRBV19,CASSIYAGGFDNEQFF,TGTGCCAGTAGTATATACGCGGGGGGCTTTGACAATGAGCAGTTCTTC
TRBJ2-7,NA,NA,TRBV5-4,CASSIRQNYEQYF,TGTGCCAGCAGCATCAGACAAAACTACGAGCAGTACTTC
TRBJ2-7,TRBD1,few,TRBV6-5,CASSYAQGDYEQYF,TGTGCCAGCAGTTACGCCCAGGGGGACTACGAGCAGTACTTC
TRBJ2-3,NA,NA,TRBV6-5,CASSLLLTDTQYF,TGTGCCAGCAGTCTCCTACTCACAGATACGCAGTATTTT
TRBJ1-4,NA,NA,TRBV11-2,CASSPFSGPNEKLFF,TGTGCCAGCAGCCCCTTTTCAGGCCCAAATGAAAAACTGTTTTTT
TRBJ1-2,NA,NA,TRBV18,CASSAGGVAYGYTF,TGTGCCAGCTCAGCGGGTGGAGTGGCCTATGGCTACACCTTC
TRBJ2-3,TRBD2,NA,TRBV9,CASSATTGTTTDTQYF,TGTGCCAGCAGCGCGACCACCGGGACTACCACAGATACGCAGTATTTT
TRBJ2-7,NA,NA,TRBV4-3,CASSQGRGAVDEQYF,TGCGCCAGCAGCCAAGGGCGGGGTGCTGTTGACGAGCAGTACTTC
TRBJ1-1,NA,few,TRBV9,CASSTRAGEDTEAFF,TGTGCCAGCAGCACTAGGGCAGGGGAAGACACTGAAGCTTTCTTT
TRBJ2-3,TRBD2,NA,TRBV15,CATSRDQRGLTDTQYF,TGTGCCACCAGCAGAGATCAGCGGGGACTTACAGATACGCAGTATTTT
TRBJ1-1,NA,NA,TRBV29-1,CSVEIGRARVRTEAFF,TGCAGCGTTGAAATCGGCAGGGCAAGGGTTAGAACTGAAGCTTTCTTT
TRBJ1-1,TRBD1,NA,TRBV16,CASSRYQGDTEAFF,TGTGCCAGCAGCCGTTACCAGGGGGACACTGAAGCTTTCTTT
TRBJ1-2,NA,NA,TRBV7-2,CASSFGRDYGYTF,TGTGCCAGCAGCTTTGGGAGGGACTATGGCTACACCTTC
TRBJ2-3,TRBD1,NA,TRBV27,CASSFGQGRDTQYF,TGTGCCAGCAGTTTCGGACAGGGACGGGATACGCAGTATTTT
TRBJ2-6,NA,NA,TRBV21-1,CASSKETGSWSGANVLTF,TGTGCCAGCAGCAAAGAGACAGGGTCCTGGTCTGGGGCCAACGTCCTGACTTTC
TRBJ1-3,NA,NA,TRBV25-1,CANLTKGENTIYF,TGTGCCAACTTGACAAAGGGGGAAAACACCATATATTTT
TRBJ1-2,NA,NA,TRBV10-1,CASSGPLWSGANYGYTF,TGCGCCAGCAGTGGCCCTCTCTGGTCGGGAGCTAACTATGGCTACACCTTC
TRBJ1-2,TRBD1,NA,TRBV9,CASRAGTGGRGGSYTF,TGTGCCAGCAGAGCCGGGACAGGGGGCCGAGGGGGTAGCTACACCTTC
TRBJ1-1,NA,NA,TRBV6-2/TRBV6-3,CASSSSRTQRPLMNTEAFF,TGTGCCAGCAGCTCGTCGAGGACACAGAGACCCCTCATGAACACTGAAGCTTTCTTT
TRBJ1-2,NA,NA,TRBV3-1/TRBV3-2,CASSQPLRVGGRSGYTF,TGTGCCAGCAGCCAACCCCTGCGGGTCGGGGGGCGGTCTGGCTACACCTTC
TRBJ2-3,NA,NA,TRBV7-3,CASSYGGKGDTQYF,TGTGCCAGCAGCTATGGGGGGAAAGGAGATACGCAGTATTTT